This TCR beta chain originates from a study of blood T cell repertoires in COVID-19. The overall study: Sites across the United States, Italy and Spain contributed samples from acute and convalescent COVID-19. T cells, B-cell-depleted T cells, or PBMCs provided the cDNA or gDNA that served as material.

Germline V gene sequence: CDR1 LGHNA, CDR2 YSLEER. The CDR3 contains 17 residues. V dropped 0 bases and J dropped 4 bases, with 16 bases sitting between them. Clones were sequenced by immunoSEQ multiplex PCR, and TCRdb holds only the in-frame ones, with some missing. The sample has hundreds of thousands of clones, roughly nine tenths seen once. Recruits, aged about 18 to 89 years, lived in 25 or so US areas. What was sequenced was PBMCs or T cells enriched from blood (not recorded which). This rearrangement joins TRBV4-3 to TRBJ1-5, with TRBD1 as a possible D gene (6 bases). The receptor was isolated from a man in his sixties who had recovered from COVID-19. The CDR3 DNA sequence: TGCGCCAGCAGCCAAGATTCGGGAGGGGGTCCAAATCAGCCCCAGCATTTT. Protein sequence: CASSQDSGGGPNQPQHF.